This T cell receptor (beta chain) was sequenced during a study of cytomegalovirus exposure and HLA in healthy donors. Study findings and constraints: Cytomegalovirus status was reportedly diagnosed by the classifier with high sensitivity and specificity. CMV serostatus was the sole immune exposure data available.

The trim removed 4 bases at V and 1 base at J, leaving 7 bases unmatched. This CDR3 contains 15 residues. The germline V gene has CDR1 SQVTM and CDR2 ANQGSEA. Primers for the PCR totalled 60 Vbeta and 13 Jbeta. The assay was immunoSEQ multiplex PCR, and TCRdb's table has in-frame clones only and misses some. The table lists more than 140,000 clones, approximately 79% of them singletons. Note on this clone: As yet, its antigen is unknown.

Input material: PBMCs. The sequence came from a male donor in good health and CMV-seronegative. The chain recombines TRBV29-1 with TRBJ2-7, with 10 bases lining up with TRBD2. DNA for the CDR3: TGCAGCGTTGCCTCACTAGCGGGGCCTTCCTACGAGCAGTACTTC. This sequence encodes CSVASLAGPSYEQYF.